This TCR beta chain was identified in a study of blood T cell repertoires in COVID-19. Across the study: Samples representing acute and convalescent COVID-19 were sourced from the United States, Italy and Spain. Sample material is recorded as cDNA or gDNA derived from T cells, B-cell-depleted T cells, or PBMCs.

The CDR3 sequence is 13 residues long. Trimming removed 5 bases from V and 7 bases from J; junction bases left unmatched: 7. Germline V gives CDR1 SNHLY, CDR2 FYNNEI. Original data processing: Reference gene primers were amplified, and this amplification served to estimate nucleated cell counts. Data came from immunoSEQ multiplex PCR; TCRdb stores just in-frame clones and leaves some out. That table gives V, J and clone size, and the DNA gave D and trimming. The table shows a few hundred thousand clones, with roughly 88% occurring only once. While infection was still active, Seattle patients were enrolled and then followed longitudinally.

The sequence came from a man aged 50 to 59 with COVID-19, enrolled during active disease. The chain employs TRBV2 and TRBJ1-1; 7 nucleotides agree with TRBD1. Sequences were obtained from peripheral blood. The CDR3 bases are TGTGCCAGCAGTCACGCCAACAGGGGTGAAGCTTTCTTT. Amino acids: CASSHANRGEAFF.